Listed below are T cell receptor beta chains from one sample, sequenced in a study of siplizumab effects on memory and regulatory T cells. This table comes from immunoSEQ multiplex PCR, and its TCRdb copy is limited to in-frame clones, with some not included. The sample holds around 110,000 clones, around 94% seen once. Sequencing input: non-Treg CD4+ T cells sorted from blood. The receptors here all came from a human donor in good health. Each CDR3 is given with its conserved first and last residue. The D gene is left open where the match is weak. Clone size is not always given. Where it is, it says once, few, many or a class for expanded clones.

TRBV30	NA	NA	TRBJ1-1	TGTGCCTGGGAATGGGTTAGCACTGAAGCTTTCTTT	CAWEWVSTEAFF
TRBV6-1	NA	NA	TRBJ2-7	TGTGCCAGCAGTGAAGTTCGAGAGCAGTACTTC	CASSEVREQYF
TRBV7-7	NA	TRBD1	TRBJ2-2	TGTGCTAGCAGCCCGACGACAGGGCTCCGGGAGCTGTTTTTT	CASSPTTGLRELFF
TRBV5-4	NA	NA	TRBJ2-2	TGTGCCAGCAGAAAAGGGGGGCCCTTCACCGGGGAGCTGTTTTTT	CASRKGGPFTGELFF
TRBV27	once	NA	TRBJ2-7	TGTGCCAGCAGCTCTCCCGGGACCCTTCAGTACTTC	CASSSPGTLQYF
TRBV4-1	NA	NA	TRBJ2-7	TGCGCCAGCACCACCAGCGAGGGAGTCCCCTACGAGCAGTACTTC	CASTTSEGVPYEQYF
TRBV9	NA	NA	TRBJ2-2	TGTGCCAGCAGTCTTAGAACAGGAGGGACCGGGGAGCTGTTTTTT	CASSLRTGGTGELFF
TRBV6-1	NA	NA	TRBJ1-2	TGTGCCAGCAGTGACAGCCTCTATGGCTACACCTTC	CASSDSLYGYTF
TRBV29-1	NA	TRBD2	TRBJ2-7	TGCAGCGTGGCGGGGGGGGACAGTTCCTACGAGCAGTACTTC	CSVAGGDSSYEQYF
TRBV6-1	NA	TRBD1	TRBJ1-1	TGTGCCAGCAGCCTACAGGGGGGGGACACTGAAGCTTTCTTT	CASSLQGGDTEAFF
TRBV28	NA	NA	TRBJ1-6	TGTGCCAGCAACGGCGGGGGAGGGTATAATTCACCCCTCCACTTT	CASNGGGGYNSPLHF
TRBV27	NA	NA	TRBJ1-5	TGTGCCAGCAGTATGGCAGGAAATCAGCCCCAGCATTTT	CASSMAGNQPQHF
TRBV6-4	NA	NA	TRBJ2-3	TGTGCCAGCAGTGAACAGCGGAGCACAGATACGCAGTATTTT	CASSEQRSTDTQYF
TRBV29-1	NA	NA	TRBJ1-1	TGCAGCGCCCGCGGTGGGGGGAACACTGAAGCTTTCTTT	CSARGGGNTEAFF
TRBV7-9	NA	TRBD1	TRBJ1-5	TGTGCCAGCAGTACCGGGACAGGAAAAAATCAGCCCCAGCATTTT	CASSTGTGKNQPQHF
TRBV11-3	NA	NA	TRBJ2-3	TGTGCCAGCAGCTCCCGGGAGCGTAAAGATACGCAGTATTTT	CASSSRERKDTQYF
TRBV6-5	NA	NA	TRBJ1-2	TGTGCCAGCAGTTGGCGGAGTTTCTATGGCTACACCTTC	CASSWRSFYGYTF
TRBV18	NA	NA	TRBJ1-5	TGTGCCAGCTCACCTTCTCTTAGGGTCGGGAGCAATCAGCCCCAGCATTTT	CASSPSLRVGSNQPQHF
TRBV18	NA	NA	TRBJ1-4	TGTGCCAGCTCACCACCGAGCCGGGAAGATGAAAAACTGTTTTTT	CASSPPSREDEKLFF
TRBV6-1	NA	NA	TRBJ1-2	TGTGCCAGCAGTGAAGCGTCGGGCTATGGCTACACCTTC	CASSEASGYGYTF
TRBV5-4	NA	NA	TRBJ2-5	TGTGCCAGCAACGCCCCCGGGCGTGCGACCCAGTACTTC	CASNAPGRATQYF
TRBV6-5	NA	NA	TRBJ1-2	TGTGCCAGCAGTTACTCGTATGAAACCTTGTACTACACCTTC	CASSYSYETLYYTF
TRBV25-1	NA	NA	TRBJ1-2	TGTGCCAGCAGTGAAACCCCGGGCAGGGAAGCTAACTATGGCTACACCTTC	CASSETPGREANYGYTF
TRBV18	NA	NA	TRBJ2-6	TGTGCCAGCTCACCACAGGGTCCCGGGGCCAACGTCCTGACTTTC	CASSPQGPGANVLTF
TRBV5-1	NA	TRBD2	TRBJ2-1	TGCGCCAGCAGCTGGACTAGCGGGAGTTGGGTTGAGCAGTTCTTC	CASSWTSGSWVEQFF
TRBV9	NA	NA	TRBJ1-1	TGTGCCAGCAGCCCGTACACTGGACACACGAACACTGAAGCTTTCTTT	CASSPYTGHTNTEAFF
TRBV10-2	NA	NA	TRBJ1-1	TGCGCCAGCAGTAGGACGGCCACTGAAGCTTTCTTT	CASSRTATEAFF
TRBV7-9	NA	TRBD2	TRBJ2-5	TGTGCCAGCAGCTGGCATAGCGGGGGTTTAGGTGAGACCCAGTACTTC	CASSWHSGGLGETQYF
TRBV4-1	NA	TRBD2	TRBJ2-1	TGCGCCAGCAGCCAAGAGGGACTAGCGTCCTACAATGAGCAGTTCTTC	CASSQEGLASYNEQFF
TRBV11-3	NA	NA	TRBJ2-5	TGTGCCAGCAGCTTAGGGCCCGGGCAGCAAGAGACCCAGTACTTC	CASSLGPGQQETQYF
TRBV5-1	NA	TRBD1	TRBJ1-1	TGCGCCAGCAGCTCGGGACAGGGGAACACTGAAGCTTTCTTT	CASSSGQGNTEAFF
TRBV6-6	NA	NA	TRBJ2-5	TGTGCCAGCAGTTACGGGGGGAACGGGGAGACCCAGTACTTC	CASSYGGNGETQYF
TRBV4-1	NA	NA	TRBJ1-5	TGCGCCAGCAGCCAACCTCGGGACGGAAGCAATCAGCCCCAGCATTTT	CASSQPRDGSNQPQHF
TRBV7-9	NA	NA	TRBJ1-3	TGTGCCAGCAGCGGAAACACCATATATTTT	CASSGNTIYF
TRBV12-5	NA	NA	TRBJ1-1	TGTGCTAGTGGTTTGCGTCGGGGAACTGAAGCTTTCTTT	CASGLRRGTEAFF
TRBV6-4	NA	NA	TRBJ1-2	TGTGCCAGCAGTGGCCTAGGTGATGGCTACACCTTC	CASSGLGDGYTF
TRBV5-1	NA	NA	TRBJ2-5	TGCGCCAGCAGCTTAGGCCAGCAAGAGACCCAGTACTTC	CASSLGQQETQYF
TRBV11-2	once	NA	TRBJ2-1	TGTGCCAGCAGCTTAGATGGGCTAGCCAATGAGCAGTTCTTC	CASSLDGLANEQFF
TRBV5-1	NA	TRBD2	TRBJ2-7	TGCGCCAGCAGCTTGGTTTCGGGAGGGAGTCACGAGCAGTACTTC	CASSLVSGGSHEQYF
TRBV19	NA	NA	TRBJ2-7	TGTGCCAGCCGGGACGAGACCGGCTCCTACGAGCAGTACTTC	CASRDETGSYEQYF
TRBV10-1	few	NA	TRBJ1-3	TGCGCCAGCAAGGGAGCTGGAAACACCATATATTTT	CASKGAGNTIYF
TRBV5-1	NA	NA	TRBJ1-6	TGCGCCAGCAGCCGTTTCGGCGGGGCAGATAATTCACCCCTCCACTTT	CASSRFGGADNSPLHF
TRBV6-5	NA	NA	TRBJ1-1	TGTGCCAGCAGTGCCCGGGTGCTCAGTGAAGCTTTCTTT	CASSARVLSEAFF